The 8 T cell receptor beta chains below all came from one sample that was sequenced in a study of CXCR3-negative and CXCR3-positive naive CD8 T cells (dated 2019 in TCRdb). Sequencing relied on a NextSeq 550. The Human TCR Profiling Kit (MiLaboratory) was used to prepare UMI-labeled 5' RACE TRB cDNA libraries. The reads underwent TCRdb reprocessing, giving one record for each CDR3 protein sequence and no DNA. The sample table records roughly 45,000 distinct CDR3 sequences. The biggest ten clones account for 2% to 2.5% of the sample. Specimen: naive CXCR3- CD8+ T cells from blood. The cell subset or site label corresponds to: CD45RO-CCR7+CD27+CD95- naive CD8+ T cells lacking CXCR3 (TNR3-). The receptors derive from a human donor in good health. Some clones in this sample may be carry-over from other donors' samples.

The J gene is TRBJ2-1, the V gene TRBV12-3 or TRBV12-4; TCRdb picks TRBD2, but there is no DNA to check that call. The length of the CDR3 is 14 residues. The chain's CDR3 is CASSRSAGYNEQFF.

Here the CDR3 reads CASSLLAGQGVKFF. V gene TRBV28 combines with J gene TRBJ2-1; the TRBD1 assignment by TCRdb is unverifiable without DNA. CDR3 length equals 14 residues. CDR1 and CDR2 (germline): MDHEN, SYDVKM.

The chain uses TRBV11-2 and TRBJ2-1; without DNA, the TCRdb call of TRBD2 cannot be checked. The CDR3 totals 16 residues. Per the germline V gene, CDR1 is SGHAT and CDR2 is FQNNGV. CDR3 region: CASILLAGGPYNEQFF.

The chain has TRBV9 and TRBJ2-1; without DNA, the TCRdb call of TRBD1 cannot be checked. This CDR3 is built from 15 residues. Germline V CDR1 and CDR2: SGDLS, YYNGEE. This chain's CDR3 is CASSGGGTTNNEQFF. The full variable domain, rest sourced from reference TRBV9 and TRBJ2-1, is DSGVTQTPKHLITATGQRVTLRCSPRSGDLSVYWYQQSLDQGLQFLIQYYNGEERAKGNILERFSAQQFPDLHSELNLSSLELGDSALYFCASSGGGTTNNEQFFGPGTRLTVL.

This chain uses TRBV20-1 with TRBJ1-5; the D call of TRBD1 rests on TCRdb alone, since no DNA is present to check it. The germline V gene has CDR1 DFQATT and CDR2 SNEGSKA (reference sequence). The CDR3 length is 12 residues. CDR3 amino acids: CSATTGNQPQHF.

The genes are TRBV5-5 and TRBJ2-7; TCRdb selects TRBD2, and the lack of DNA leaves this call unchecked. Germline CDR1 reads SGHKS; CDR2 reads YYEKEE (reference sequence). The CDR3 contains 14 residues. CDR3 protein: CASSFASGSYEQYF.

This chain links TRBV19 with TRBJ1-5; checking the TCRdb D call of TRBD1 is not possible without DNA. The CDR3 sequence is 13 residues long. The germline V gene encodes CDR1 LNHDA and CDR2 SQIVND (reference sequence). The CDR3 protein is CASRGGANQPQHF.

The chain employs TRBV28 and TRBJ2-5; TCRdb outputs TRBD2, but without DNA this stays unchecked. CDR3 length: 18 amino acids. Germline lookup yields CDR1 MDHEN and CDR2 SYDVKM. The chain's CDR3 is CASASGRASGIWEETQYF.